A single TCR beta chain is shown here with its context. The antigen remains undetermined. This sample was taken from a study of cytotoxic CD8 clonotypes in ibrutinib-treated CLL. Study summary: Samples averaged roughly 280,000 productive templates and 94,082 productive rearrangements.

TCRdb's table, derived via immunoSEQ multiplex PCR, lists solely in-frame clones and lacks some. The data show approximately 50,000 clones, about 72% seen once. Study outcomes and limitations: Clonality was higher at ibrutinib response and returned toward baseline at progression.

This receptor was obtained from a human donor with chronic lymphocytic leukemia. Source: PBMCs, taken after 12 months of ibrutinib treatment.

CDR3 nucleotide sequence: TGTGCCAGCAGCCCGCAGGCGGACACAGATACGCAGTATTTT. This sequence encodes CASSPQADTDTQYF. The chain employs TRBV4-2 and TRBJ2-3; D remains unclear. The CDR3 totals 14 residues. CDR1 is LGHNA and CDR2 is YNFKEQ in the germline V gene. The V and J ends lost 4 bases and 2 bases respectively, with 10 bases between them.